The TCR beta chain under discussion was sequenced for a study of cytomegalovirus exposure and HLA in healthy donors. The study's findings and limits: The later analysis indicated that the majority of CMV-associated TCR beta chains appeared HLA-restricted.

CDR1 MNHEY and CDR2 SVGAGI come from the germline V gene. V was shortened by 5 bases and J by 1 base, with 9 bases between the two germline ends. The CDR3 loop spans 15 amino acids. The PCR made use of 60 Vbeta and 13 Jbeta primers. Assay: immunoSEQ multiplex PCR; the TCRdb copy retains only in-frame clones and omits some. The sample lists fewer than 150,000 clones, about 80% occurring once. On this clone itself: Its cognate antigen is unknown.

This receptor was identified in a middle-aged man in good health and CMV-seropositive. The chain joins TRBV6-5 to TRBJ2-6; tentatively, D is TRBD1 (6 bases). The sample was PBMCs. CDR3 sequence: CASSRTGSGANVLTF. The CDR3, as DNA: TGTGCCAGCAGTCGCACAGGGTCTGGGGCCAACGTCCTGACTTTC.